These 3 T cell receptor beta chains were all obtained from the same sample, sequenced in a study of molecular identifiers for immune sequencing clone quantification. A single record per CDR3 protein comes from TCRdb applying MiXCR to the PCR reads. Of 50,000 to 65,000 distinct CDR3 sequences listed, about 25% are singletons. Input material: naive CD8+ T cells from blood, with Jurkat cell RNA spiked in. As for subset: FACS-sorted CD8+CD4-CCR7+CD45RA+ naive T cells. These receptors came from a human donor in good health. Some libraries in this study had Jurkat cell RNA spiked in.

In its sample, this clonotype was seen a few times. A clone one base away is much larger, so this may be a read error. The V call is TRBV6-5, the J call TRBJ2-3; 14 bases match TRBD2. Trimming removed 4 bases from V and 8 bases from J; junction bases left unmatched: 5. In germline, CDR1 is MNHEY, CDR2 SVGAGI. The CDR3 covers 15 residues. The CDR3 region has the DNA TGTGCCAGCAGTTGGTTGACTAGCGGGAGGGGTACGCAGTATTTT. Its protein product is CASSWLTSGRGTQYF.

This clonotype was observed many times. The rearrangement joins TRBV28 to TRBJ2-7, with D hard to call. Germline V gene sequence: CDR1 MDHEN, CDR2 SYDVKM. V was trimmed by 5 bases and J by 3 bases, leaving 17 bases between them. The length of the CDR3 is 15 residues. CDR3 protein: CASSPLEGTFYEQYF. The CDR3 DNA sequence: TGTGCCAGCAGTCCCCTAGAAGGAACTTTCTACGAGCAGTACTTC.

The V call is TRBV11-2, the J call TRBJ2-7; the D is unclear. Between the trimmed V and J ends, which lost 3 bases and 3 bases, there was a span of 15 bases. In germline, CDR1 is SGHAT, CDR2 FQNNGV. The CDR3 consists of 15 residues. CDR3 DNA: TGTGCCAGCAGCTTTTTGGTTGAACCCGGCTACGAGCAGTACTTC. It translates to CASSFLVEPGYEQYF. Based on the CDR3 plus reference TRBV11-2 and TRBJ2-7, the full variable domain is EAGVAQSPRYKIIEKRQSVAFWCNPISGHATLYWYQQILGQGPKLLIQFQNNGVVDDSQLPKDRFSAERLKGVDSTLKIQPAKLEDSAVYLCASSFLVEPGYEQYFGPGTRLTVT.